This is a list of T cell receptor beta chains from one sample in a study of Graves' ophthalmopathy and Graves' hyperthyroidism. From the multiplex PCR reads, TCRdb called clonotypes with MiXCR, one entry per CDR3 protein. The sample holds about 740,000 distinct CDR3 sequences, 40% seen once. Specimen: peripheral blood. Source of these receptors: an adult man with Graves' ophthalmopathy. Both conserved end residues are part of each CDR3. Fields, in order: clone size, V gene, D gene, J gene, CDR3 protein, CDR3 DNA. D genes are given only for firm matches. Part of the rows lack a size; the others show once, few, many or a class for expanded clones.

clone_size: -; v_call: TRBV7-2; d_call: -; j_call: TRBJ2-5; cdr3_aa: CASTLGRRDGETQYF; cdr3_nt: TGTGCCAGCACCCTGGGGAGGCGCGACGGGGAGACCCAGTACTTC
clone_size: -; v_call: TRBV5-1; d_call: TRBD1; j_call: TRBJ2-2; cdr3_aa: CASSLPGTGHGELFF; cdr3_nt: TGCGCCAGCAGCTTGCCCGGGACAGGGCACGGGGAGCTGTTTTTT
clone_size: few; v_call: TRBV29-1; d_call: -; j_call: TRBJ1-4; cdr3_aa: CSVEQGPAEKLFF; cdr3_nt: TGCAGCGTTGAACAGGGGCCCGCCGAAAAACTGTTTTTT
clone_size: -; v_call: TRBV20-1; d_call: TRBD1; j_call: TRBJ1-6; cdr3_aa: CSARDPTGWRGLTPLHF; cdr3_nt: TGCAGTGCTAGAGACCCGACGGGTTGGAGGGGGCTAACACCCCTCCACTTT
clone_size: many; v_call: TRBV7-8; d_call: TRBD1; j_call: TRBJ1-5; cdr3_aa: CASSGDRSNQPQHF; cdr3_nt: TGTGCCAGCAGCGGGGACAGAAGCAATCAGCCCCAGCATTTT
clone_size: -; v_call: TRBV7-9; d_call: -; j_call: TRBJ2-7; cdr3_aa: CASSLAQGLYEQYF; cdr3_nt: TGTGCCAGCAGCTTAGCGCAAGGTCTCTACGAGCAGTACTTC
clone_size: few; v_call: TRBV6-2/TRBV6-3; d_call: -; j_call: TRBJ1-5; cdr3_aa: CASRPVRRGGVGNQPQHF; cdr3_nt: TGTGCCAGCAGACCAGTCCGACGGGGTGGAGTAGGCAATCAGCCCCAGCATTTT
clone_size: -; v_call: TRBV10-2; d_call: TRBD1; j_call: TRBJ2-7; cdr3_aa: CASSVWGQGTDEQYF; cdr3_nt: TGCGCCAGCAGTGTATGGGGACAGGGGACCGACGAGCAGTACTTC
clone_size: many; v_call: TRBV7-2; d_call: -; j_call: TRBJ2-7; cdr3_aa: CASSLYFEQYF; cdr3_nt: TGTGCCAGCAGCTTGTACTTCGAGCAGTACTTC
clone_size: many; v_call: TRBV29-1; d_call: -; j_call: TRBJ2-7; cdr3_aa: CSVVDRPYEQYF; cdr3_nt: TGCAGCGTTGTCGACAGACCCTACGAGCAGTACTTC
clone_size: -; v_call: TRBV7-9; d_call: -; j_call: TRBJ2-5; cdr3_aa: CASTYSLEGRTQYF; cdr3_nt: TGTGCCAGCACATATTCCCTTGAAGGGCGGACCCAGTACTTC
clone_size: many; v_call: TRBV29-1; d_call: TRBD1; j_call: TRBJ1-2; cdr3_aa: CSVSARTGGFGYTF; cdr3_nt: TGCAGCGTCTCCGCCAGGACAGGGGGCTTTGGCTACACCTTC
clone_size: many; v_call: TRBV6-5; d_call: -; j_call: TRBJ1-5; cdr3_aa: CASSNGDSNQPQHF; cdr3_nt: TGTGCCAGCAGTAACGGGGATAGCAATCAGCCCCAGCATTTT
clone_size: -; v_call: TRBV2; d_call: TRBD1; j_call: TRBJ1-1; cdr3_aa: CASSRGQGPNTEAFF; cdr3_nt: TGTGCCAGCAGCCGAGGACAGGGCCCTAACACTGAAGCTTTCTTT
clone_size: few; v_call: TRBV7-9; d_call: TRBD1; j_call: TRBJ2-5; cdr3_aa: CASSPDDRGRETQYF; cdr3_nt: TGTGCCAGCAGCCCAGACGACAGGGGGCGAGAGACCCAGTACTTC
clone_size: -; v_call: TRBV25-1; d_call: TRBD2; j_call: TRBJ2-6; cdr3_aa: CASSYRAGGTGANVLTF; cdr3_nt: TGTGCCAGCAGTTACCGGGCCGGGGGGACTGGGGCCAACGTCCTGACTTTC
clone_size: -; v_call: TRBV7-9; d_call: -; j_call: TRBJ1-4; cdr3_aa: CASSLGLGAILEKLFF; cdr3_nt: TGTGCCAGCAGCTTAGGGTTGGGGGCGATCCTTGAAAAACTGTTTTTT
clone_size: few; v_call: TRBV2; d_call: TRBD1; j_call: TRBJ1-2; cdr3_aa: CASSFTGTGGGYTF; cdr3_nt: TGTGCCAGCAGCTTTACCGGGACAGGGGGTGGCTACACCTTC
clone_size: -; v_call: TRBV14; d_call: TRBD1; j_call: TRBJ1-1; cdr3_aa: CASSNGPQGRTEAFF; cdr3_nt: TGTGCCAGCAGTAACGGACCACAGGGGAGGACTGAAGCTTTCTTT
clone_size: few; v_call: TRBV3-1; d_call: -; j_call: TRBJ1-2; cdr3_aa: CASSQGRGDGYTF; cdr3_nt: TGTGCCAGCAGTCAAGGGAGGGGGGACGGCTACACCTTC
clone_size: -; v_call: TRBV11-1; d_call: -; j_call: TRBJ1-3; cdr3_aa: CASSLRGAFRNTIYF; cdr3_nt: TGTGCCAGCAGCTTACGCGGGGCATTTAGAAACACCATATATTTT
clone_size: -; v_call: TRBV20-1; d_call: -; j_call: TRBJ1-5; cdr3_aa: CSATKNSGAYSNQPQHF; cdr3_nt: TGCAGTGCGACCAAAAACTCGGGAGCTTATAGCAATCAGCCCCAGCATTTT